The 30 T cell receptor beta chains in this list originate from one sample, sequenced in a study of blood T cells in healthy people across ages. Primed by a sample-barcoded 5' primer and a J-beta primer mix, a second PCR proceeded for roughly 6 to 12 cycles. Each CDR3 protein gets one entry after TCRdb re-called the 5' RACE reads with MiXCR. The repertoire holds roughly 1,800,000 distinct CDR3 sequences, with just under 50% as singletons. The sequenced material came from blood. These receptors originate from a woman in her thirties or forties in good health.

The rearrangement joins TRBV6-2 or TRBV6-3 to TRBJ1-1; TRBD1 might be the D (6 bases). CDR1 is MNHEY, CDR2 SVGEGT, per germline. This CDR3 is built from 15 residues. Trimming shortened V by 0 bases and J by 6 bases, and 14 bases separated the two germline ends. The CDR3 region has the DNA TGTGCCAGCAGTTACTCCTACAGGGTAGACTCTGAAGCTTTCTTT. It yields the protein CASSYSYRVDSEAFF.

The rearrangement joins TRBV6-2 or TRBV6-3 to TRBJ2-7, with a weak D call TRBD2 (6 bases). The length of the CDR3 is 16 residues. Germline CDR1 is MNHEY and CDR2 is SVGEGT. V lost 7 bases, J lost 2 bases, and 21 bases lay in between. The CDR3 DNA reads TGTGCCAGCATTAAAGAGGAGGGGCTTGGGGCCTACGAGCAGTACTTC. Its translation is CASIKEEGLGAYEQYF.

The rearrangement uses TRBV7-2 and TRBJ1-2; no firm D call. V lost 1 base to trimming and J lost 1 base, with 10 bases between them. Germline lookup yields CDR1 SGHTA and CDR2 FQGNSA. This CDR3 is 15 amino acids long. CDR3 in DNA: TGTGCCAGCAGCTTAGTCGACGAAATTAACTATGGCTACACCTTC. It translates to CASSLVDEINYGYTF.

This clonotype showed up just a few times. V usage is TRBV27 and J usage is TRBJ2-1, with TRBD2 matching 9 bases. This CDR3 is built from 14 residues. Germline V gene lookup returns CDR1 MNHEY and CDR2 SMNVEV (reference sequence). With V trimmed by 2 bases and J by 7 bases, 3 bases remained unmatched. As DNA, the CDR3 is TGTGCCAGCAGTTTAGGGACTAGCTCAAATGAGCAGTTCTTC. As protein: CASSLGTSSNEQFF.

This clonotype appeared a few times. The chain employs TRBV4-3 and TRBJ2-6, with TRBD1 as a possible D gene (5 bases). The CDR3 runs to 20 residues. Germline CDR1 LGHNA, CDR2 YSLEER. Trimming left V 0 bases short and J 0 bases short, with 18 bases between. For the CDR3, the DNA is TGCGCCAGCAGCCAAGAAGGGGTCAAATTAGCCCTCTCTGGGGCCAACGTCCTGACTTTC. Translating it yields CASSQEGVKLALSGANVLTF.

This clonotype has more than one count but fewer than ten. The J gene is TRBJ2-5, the V gene TRBV20-1; D not resolved. The CDR3 runs to 15 residues. The V and J ends lost 0 bases and 1 base respectively, with 12 bases between them. Germline V gene lookup returns CDR1 DFQATT and CDR2 SNEGSKA (reference sequence). CDR3 DNA sequence: TGCAGTGCTAGAGATCCTCTTCTTTTCCAAGAGACCCAGTACTTC. Amino acid sequence: CSARDPLLFQETQYF.

This clonotype was detected a few times. V is TRBV6-2 or TRBV6-3 and J is TRBJ2-1, with 8 bases lining up with TRBD1. Germline CDR1 reads MNHEY; CDR2 reads SVGEGT. The CDR3 is 15 residues long. With V trimmed by 6 bases and J by 4 bases, 8 bases remained unmatched. The CDR3 spells CASRVSGGGYNEQFF. Written as DNA, the CDR3 is TGTGCCAGCAGGGTATCAGGGGGCGGTTACAATGAGCAGTTCTTC.

This chain links TRBV25-1 with TRBJ1-2; D is undetermined. The length of the CDR3 is 14 residues. The V gene lost 3 bases and the J gene lost 1 base, with 9 bases spanning the gap. Germline V gene lookup returns CDR1 MGHDK and CDR2 SYGVNS. CDR3 amino acids: CASSDLGINYGYTF. The DNA of the CDR3 is TGTGCCAGCAGTGACTTAGGTATTAACTATGGCTACACCTTC.

The chain links TRBV4-2 to TRBJ2-5, with D perhaps matching TRBD1 (6 bases). The germline CDR1 and CDR2 sequences are LGHNA and YNFKEQ. This CDR3 spans 15 amino acids. V was trimmed by 4 bases and J by 4 bases, leaving 16 bases between them. The CDR3 spells CASSRYRGGTETQYF. The CDR3, as DNA: TGTGCCAGCAGCCGATACCGAGGGGGTACAGAGACCCAGTACTTC.

J is TRBJ2-1 and V is TRBV7-2; D may be TRBD2 (5 bases). The CDR3 is 14 amino acids. Germline CDR1 and CDR2: SGHTA and FQGNSA. V was trimmed by 1 base and J by 6 bases, leaving 10 bases between them. The CDR3 DNA reads as TGTGCCAGCAGCTTAGGGGGAGCTCCCAATGAGCAGTTCTTC. It specifies CASSLGGAPNEQFF.

The genes are TRBV24-1 and TRBJ2-1; D is possibly TRBD2 (5 bases). The DNA matches TRBJ2-7 better at its end, which makes the J call doubtful. CDR3 length: 16 amino acids. Germline CDR1 reads KGHDR; CDR2 reads SFDVKD. The DNA of the CDR3 is TGTGCCACCAGCCCCAGGACGGGAAGCTCCTACAATGAGCAGTACTTC. Translation: CATSPRTGSSYNEQYF.

The rearrangement joins TRBV2 to TRBJ2-5; D remains unclear. Deletions cut 4 bases from V and 13 bases from J, with 19 bases between. Looked up from germline, CDR1 is SNHLY and CDR2 is FYNNEI. This CDR3 is 13 amino acids long. CDR3 sequence: CASSVIQYPHGYF. The CDR3 DNA follows: TGTGCCAGCAGTGTTATACAGTACCCTCACGGGTACTTC.

This sequence joins TRBV5-1 and TRBJ2-5, with 14 bases matching TRBD2. Germline V gene data show CDR1 as SGHRS and CDR2 as YFSETQ. The V segment lost 4 bases and the J segment 5 bases; nucleotides outside the gene matches: 7. The CDR3 extends over 16 amino acids. The CDR3 spells CASSTRLAGGLETQYF. The CDR3 DNA follows: TGCGCCAGCAGCACGCGACTAGCGGGGGGGCTGGAGACCCAGTACTTC.

This clonotype was recorded only once. The chain carries TRBV9 and TRBJ2-1; 8 bases are a match to TRBD2. V lost 1 base to trimming and J lost 7 bases; unmatched junction nucleotides: 10. CDR3 size: 16 residues. CDR1 is SGDLS and CDR2 is YYNGEE in the germline V gene. The CDR3 DNA follows: TGTGCCAGCAGCGTAAGGTTAGCGGGGCTGGGGAATGAGCAGTTCTTC. Amino acids: CASSVRLAGLGNEQFF.

The gene calls are TRBV28 and TRBJ2-5; tentatively, D is TRBD1 (6 bases). The V gene lost 5 bases and the J gene lost 5 bases, with 15 bases spanning the gap. Germline CDR1 MDHEN, CDR2 SYDVKM. The CDR3 contains 14 residues. This CDR3 is CASSHPRGGETQYF. For the CDR3, the DNA is TGTGCCAGCAGTCATCCCAGGGGTGGGGAGACCCAGTACTTC.

The V and J genes are TRBV10-3 and TRBJ2-7; 8 bases are shared with TRBD1. The CDR3 has 14 amino acids. V trimming: 0 bases; J trimming: 6 bases; junction bases outside the gene matches: 4. CDR1 is ENHRY and CDR2 is SYGVKD in the germline V gene. The DNA for the CDR3 is TGTGCCATCAGTGAGTCCGGACAGGGTGCCGAGCAGTACTTC. Encoded protein: CAISESGQGAEQYF.

This sequence joins TRBV5-4 and TRBJ2-3; D is ambiguous. The ends were cut back, 0 bases at V and 1 base at J, with 12 bases in the middle. The CDR3 length is 16 residues. In germline, CDR1 is SGHNT, CDR2 YYREEE (reference sequence). The CDR3 coding sequence is TGTGCCAGCAGCTTGGGTGGGCAGTTTGGCACAGATACGCAGTATTTT. Amino acids: CASSLGGQFGTDTQYF.

This sequence joins TRBV27 and TRBJ2-5; maybe TRBD1 (6 bases). The V and J ends lost 0 bases and 9 bases respectively, with 14 bases between them. Germline values: CDR1 MNHEY, CDR2 SMNVEV (reference sequence). This CDR3 has 14 residues. The CDR3: CASSLSGGPGAQYF. Here the CDR3 DNA reads TGTGCCAGCAGTTTATCTGGGGGCCCCGGGGCCCAGTACTTC.

This clonotype was recorded a few times. V and J are TRBV7-9 and TRBJ1-5; 7 positions agree with TRBD1. CDR3 length equals 17 residues. Per germline, CDR1 SEHNR and CDR2 FQNEAQ (reference sequence). The ends lost 2 bases at V and 2 bases at J; junction bases unmatched: 9. CDR3 nucleotide sequence: TGTGCCAGCAGCTTAATGGGAAGGGACAGACGCAATCAGCCCCAGCATTTT. It is translated as CASSLMGRDRRNQPQHF.

This clonotype was seen only once. This rearrangement joins TRBV13 to TRBJ2-7; D remains ambiguous. The CDR3 runs 13 residues. The germline gives CDR1 PRHDT, CDR2 FYEKMQ (reference sequence). V was trimmed by 3 bases and J by 2 bases, leaving 8 bases between them. Here the CDR3 DNA reads TGTGCCAGCAGCTTTAGGACGACCTACGAGCAGTACTTC. Translating it yields CASSFRTTYEQYF.

This clonotype was counted only a few times. The chain employs TRBV6-6 and TRBJ2-3, with D possibly matching TRBD2 (7 bases). The germline V gene encodes CDR1 MNHNY and CDR2 SVGAGI (reference sequence). V gave up 11 bases and J gave up 4 bases, with 16 bases separating them. The CDR3 runs 13 residues. The CDR3 DNA reads TGTGCCCTCCGAGGGGGGGCCTCAGATACGCAGTATTTT. Protein sequence: CALRGGASDTQYF.

The chain has TRBV10-3 and TRBJ2-3, with D perhaps matching TRBD1 (6 bases). The CDR3 sequence is 15 residues long. V lost 3 bases and J lost 1, with 11 bases in between. The germline CDR1 and CDR2 sequences are ENHRY and SYGVKD. The CDR3 region has the DNA TGTGCCATCAGTGACCAGGGGAAGGGCACAGATACGCAGTATTTT. It encodes CAISDQGKGTDTQYF.

This clonotype has at least ten counts. The V and J genes are TRBV7-2 and TRBJ2-3, with D possibly called TRBD1 or TRBD2 (5 bases each). The length of the CDR3 is 14 residues. V was cut by 3 bases and J by 2 bases, with 9 bases left in between. CDR1 is SGHTA and CDR2 is FQGNSA in the germline V gene. The DNA for the CDR3 is TGTGCCAGCAGCTTGGGGGACGTCACAGATACGCAGTATTTT. It specifies CASSLGDVTDTQYF. Variable domain in full (rest from reference TRBV7-2 and TRBJ2-3): GAGVSQSPSNKVTEKGKDVELRCDPISGHTALYWYRQSLGQGLEFLIYFQGNSAPDKSGLPSDRFSAERTGGSVSTLTIQRTQQEDSAVYLCASSLGDVTDTQYFGPGTRLTVL.

This chain links TRBV4-3 with TRBJ1-2, with TRBD1 matching over 8 bases. The CDR3 extends over 16 amino acids. J lost 5 bases, V lost 0 bases, and 8 bases had no gene match. CDR1 and CDR2 (germline): LGHNA, YSLEER. CDR3 sequence reads: CASSQDRDRTQYGYTF. The CDR3 DNA sequence: TGCGCCAGCAGCCAAGATCGGGACAGGACCCAATATGGCTACACCTTC.

The genes are TRBV4-1 and TRBJ1-6; 7 bases fit TRBD1. The CDR3 is 17 residues long. With 2 bases clipped from V and 5 bases from J, the junction kept 9 bases outside the gene matches. CDR1 is MGHRA and CDR2 is YSYEKL in the germline V gene. Here the CDR3 DNA reads TGCGCCAGCAGCCAACATCCTACAGGGGCGGATAATTCACCCCTCCACTTT. The encoded protein is CASSQHPTGADNSPLHF.

V usage is TRBV25-1 and J usage is TRBJ1-2; TRBD1 agrees at 9 bases. The J segment lost 5 bases and the V segment lost 0 bases, leaving 4 bases of the junction unmatched. In germline, CDR1 is MGHDK, CDR2 SYGVNS. This CDR3 comprises 15 residues. This CDR3 reads CASSEYGGTGYGYTF. Here the CDR3 DNA reads TGTGCCAGCAGTGAATATGGGGGGACAGGGTATGGCTACACCTTC.

The chain uses TRBV24-1 and TRBJ1-2; tentatively, D is TRBD1 (6 bases). The CDR3 is made up of 13 amino acids. Between the trimmed V and J ends, which lost 3 bases and 7 bases, there was a span of 11 bases. Germline CDR1 is KGHDR and CDR2 is SFDVKD. The CDR3 loop is CATSDRTASGYTF. CDR3 sequence (DNA): TGTGCCACCAGTGATCGGACAGCAAGTGGCTACACCTTC.

The chain uses TRBV20-1 and TRBJ2-1; 9 bases agree with TRBD2. The CDR3 has 17 amino acids. Germline V gene sequence: CDR1 DFQATT, CDR2 SNEGSKA (reference sequence). Germline trimming cut 4 bases from V and 4 bases from J; bases unmatched to any gene: 14. The CDR3 DNA sequence: TGCAGTGCTAAGTCGGCGGGTAGCGGGGGTCCTTACAATGAGCAGTTCTTC. It encodes CSAKSAGSGGPYNEQFF.

Only a few counts were recorded for this clonotype. J is TRBJ2-3 and V is TRBV6-5; a weak D match, TRBD2 (5 bases). CDR3 length equals 16 residues. V was shortened by 5 bases and J by 0 bases, with 15 bases between the two germline ends. Germline V lookup: CDR1 MNHEY, CDR2 SVGAGI. Written as DNA, the CDR3 is TGTGCCAGCAGTATCTACGGGAAAACTAGCACAGATACGCAGTATTTT. This sequence encodes CASSIYGKTSTDTQYF.

This clonotype came up a few times. The chain carries TRBV5-1 and TRBJ2-7; D unresolved. CDR1 SGHRS and CDR2 YFSETQ come from the germline V gene. V lost 1 base, J lost 5 bases, and 13 bases lay in between. The CDR3 runs to 14 residues. In DNA form, the CDR3 reads TGCGCCAGCAGCTTGCTTCATGAGTTTGACGAGCAGTACTTC. The encoded protein is CASSLLHEFDEQYF.